The 19 T cell receptor beta chains reported below all come from one sample, sequenced in a study of cytomegalovirus exposure and HLA in healthy donors. A multiplex PCR was run with 60 Vbeta primers and 13 Jbeta primers. Measured with immunoSEQ multiplex PCR; TCRdb has only the in-frame clones, and not every one. The listing records around 140,000 clones. Sequencing was done on a sample of PBMCs. The receptors were sampled from a woman aged 45-65 years in good health and CMV-seronegative.

The V gene is TRBV5-1, the J gene TRBJ1-4; D is ambiguous. Deletions cut 5 bases from V and 7 bases from J, with 6 bases between. Germline V gene sequence: CDR1 SGHRS, CDR2 YFSETQ. This CDR3 contains 11 residues. The CDR3: CASREGEKLFF. CDR3 bases: TGCGCCAGCAGGGAGGGTGAAAAACTGTTTTTT.

The J gene is TRBJ2-1, the V gene TRBV29-1; 8 nucleotides match TRBD2. The CDR3 consists of 18 residues. The junction had 14 bases not matched to a gene; V was cut back by 4 bases and J by 0 bases. Germline CDR1 reads SQVTM; CDR2 reads ANQGSEA. As DNA, the CDR3 is TGCAGCGTTGTTAGGGCTAGCGGGCCTCTGAGCTCCTACAATGAGCAGTTCTTC. It codes for CSVVRASGPLSSYNEQFF.

The rearrangement links TRBV4-2 to TRBJ1-1; perhaps TRBD1 as D (6 bases). This CDR3 spans 14 amino acids. Trimming stripped 4 bases from V and 7 bases from J, with 16 bases between. Per the germline V gene, CDR1 is LGHNA and CDR2 is YNFKEQ. CDR3 DNA sequence: TGTGCCAGCAGCCCAATAGCAGGGGACGGTGAAGCTTTCTTT. Translating it yields CASSPIAGDGEAFF.

This rearrangement joins TRBV7-2 to TRBJ2-3; 9 nucleotides line up with TRBD1. The J segment lost 6 bases and the V segment lost 0 bases, leaving 1 base of the junction unmatched. The CDR3 length is 14 residues. In germline, CDR1 is SGHTA, CDR2 FQGNSA. The chain's CDR3 is CASSLAGTGDTQYF. The CDR3 nucleotides read TGTGCCAGCAGCTTAGCCGGGACAGGGGATACGCAGTATTTT.

The V gene is TRBV5-4, the J gene TRBJ2-5; 13 positions agree with TRBD2. The CDR3 extends over 16 amino acids. CDR1 is SGHNT and CDR2 is YYREEE in the germline V gene (reference sequence). V lost 4 bases, J lost 0 bases, and 3 bases stayed unmatched. Here the CDR3 DNA reads TGTGCCAGCAGCATGACTAGCGGGGGGTACCAAGAGACCCAGTACTTC. Residues: CASSMTSGGYQETQYF. The entire variable domain, with the rest obtained from reference TRBV5-4 and TRBJ2-5, is as follows: ETGVTQSPTHLIKTRGQQVTLRCSSQSGHNTVSWYQQALGQGPQFIFQYYREEENGRGNFPPRFSGLQFPNYSSELNVNALELDDSALYLCASSMTSGGYQETQYFGPGTRLLVL.

CDR3 sequence (DNA): TGCGCCAGCAGCTTGACAGGGACAGGGCAGCCCCAGCATTTT. Protein: CASSLTGTGQPQHF. The rearrangement uses TRBV5-1 and TRBJ1-5; 9 bases line up with TRBD1. J gave up 7 bases and V 1 base, and 3 bases lay outside the gene matches. CDR1 and CDR2 (germline): SGHRS, YFSETQ. This CDR3 comprises 14 residues. Full variable domain (rest looked up from reference TRBV5-1 and TRBJ1-5): KAGVTQTPRYLIKTRGQQVTLSCSPISGHRSVSWYQQTPGQGLQFLFEYFSETQRNKGNFPGRFSGRQFSNSRSEMNVSTLELGDSALYLCASSLTGTGQPQHFGDGTRLSIL.

The chain links TRBV5-1 to TRBJ2-2; D gene uncertain. The CDR3 has 15 amino acids. The V gene's germline CDR1 is SGHRS and CDR2 YFSETQ. Trimming cost V 6 bases and J 0 bases, with 12 bases left between them. CDR3 region: CASINGAANTGELFF. CDR3 coding DNA: TGCGCCAGCATCAACGGAGCAGCGAACACCGGGGAGCTGTTTTTT.

This sequence joins TRBV4-2 and TRBJ1-1; D not resolved. In germline, CDR1 is LGHNA, CDR2 YNFKEQ. V was shortened by 1 base and J by 4 bases, with 16 bases between the two germline ends. The CDR3 length is 16 residues. Here the CDR3 DNA reads TGTGCCAGCAGCCAAGTAAGCGAGGAACTGTCCACTGAAGCTTTCTTT. Its translation is CASSQVSEELSTEAFF.

V gene TRBV18 combines with J gene TRBJ1-2; D remains ambiguous. Germline CDR1 is KGHSH and CDR2 is LQKENI. This CDR3 has 14 amino acids. Trimming removed 3 bases from V and 2 bases from J, with 10 bases in between. CDR3 nucleotide sequence: TGTGCCAGCTCACCTTCCGGGGAAAACTATGGCTACACCTTC. Translation gives CASSPSGENYGYTF. The full variable domain, in which reference TRBV18 and TRBJ1-2 provide the parts outside the CDR3, is NAGVMQNPRHLVRRRGQEARLRCSPMKGHSHVYWYRQLPEEGLKFMVYLQKENIIDESGMPKERFSAEFPKEGPSILRIQQVVRGDSAAYFCASSPSGENYGYTFGSGTRLTVV.

The chain carries TRBV19 and TRBJ1-5, with 10 positions matching TRBD1. CDR3 size: 19 residues. Looked up from germline, CDR1 is LNHDA and CDR2 is SQIVND (reference sequence). The V and J ends lost 9 bases and 0 bases, in that order; junction bases with no gene match: 17. CDR3 coding DNA: TGTGCCAGCTGCCCCCGACAGGGGGCCGTGGGGTATAGCAATCAGCCCCAGCATTTT. It is translated as CASCPRQGAVGYSNQPQHF.

The chain links TRBV2 to TRBJ2-3, with D maybe TRBD2 (6 bases). This CDR3 contains 15 residues. Germline CDR1 is SNHLY and CDR2 is FYNNEI. With 6 bases removed from V and 2 bases from J, the gap between germline ends came to 15 bases. The CDR3 DNA reads as TGTGCCAGCAGCCCACTAGCAGGGATCACAGATACGCAGTATTTT. Its protein is CASSPLAGITDTQYF.

V is TRBV4-3 and J is TRBJ1-2; the D is unclear. CDR1 and CDR2 (germline): LGHNA, YSLEER. The length of the CDR3 is 13 residues. V was trimmed by 4 bases and J by 3 bases, leaving 9 bases between them. The CDR3 is CASSPAADYGYTF. In DNA, the CDR3 is TGCGCCAGCAGCCCCGCGGCCGACTATGGCTACACCTTC.

This chain links TRBV27 with TRBJ2-7; 8 nucleotides agree with TRBD1. The CDR3 length is 16 residues. In germline, CDR1 is MNHEY, CDR2 SMNVEV (reference sequence). The V and J ends lost 3 bases and 4 bases, in that order; junction bases with no gene match: 11. CDR3 sequence: CASSFSPGTGWYEQYF. In nucleotides, the CDR3 is TGTGCCAGCAGTTTCTCACCCGGGACAGGTTGGTACGAGCAGTACTTC.

This chain connects TRBV2 to TRBJ2-1; D perhaps matches TRBD2 (5 bases). Per germline, CDR1 SNHLY and CDR2 FYNNEI. V was shortened by 4 bases and J by 7 bases, with 8 bases between the two germline ends. The CDR3 loop spans 12 amino acids. The CDR3 sequence is CASSGERNEQFF. DNA of the CDR3: TGTGCCAGCAGTGGAGAGCGGAATGAGCAGTTCTTC.

This sequence joins TRBV18 and TRBJ1-3; D remains unclear. The germline gives CDR1 KGHSH, CDR2 LQKENI. Between the trimmed V and J ends, which lost 3 bases and 9 bases, there was a span of 12 bases. CDR3 length equals 13 residues. The CDR3, as DNA: TGTGCCAGCTCACCGGACCTGCGGGGCACCATATATTTT. Amino acids: CASSPDLRGTIYF. Based on the CDR3 plus reference TRBV18 and TRBJ1-3, the full variable domain is NAGVMQNPRHLVRRRGQEARLRCSPMKGHSHVYWYRQLPEEGLKFMVYLQKENIIDESGMPKERFSAEFPKEGPSILRIQQVVRGDSAAYFCASSPDLRGTIYFGEGSWLTVV.

This chain links TRBV7-6 with TRBJ2-5; D may be TRBD2 (5 bases). There are 13 residues in the CDR3. V was cut by 0 bases and J by 5 bases, with 7 bases left in between. The germline CDR1 and CDR2 sequences are SGHVS and FNYEAQ. This CDR3 is CASSLAREETQYF. The CDR3 bases are TGTGCCAGCAGCTTAGCAAGGGAGGAGACCCAGTACTTC.

The genes are TRBV30 and TRBJ2-5; tentative D call: TRBD1 (6 bases). Trimming pared 2 bases from V and 5 bases from J, leaving 9 bases between. Germline CDR1 GTSNPN, CDR2 SVGIG (reference sequence). This CDR3 comprises 12 residues. CDR3 sequence (DNA): TGTGCCTGGAGTACAGGGTCGGAGACCCAGTACTTC. This encodes CAWSTGSETQYF.

The gene calls are TRBV19 and TRBJ1-2; D may be TRBD1 (6 bases). V lost 4 bases and J 6 bases, leaving 15 bases between the germline ends. CDR1 and CDR2 (germline): LNHDA, SQIVND (reference sequence). The CDR3 sequence is 14 residues long. The CDR3: CASSRRTVFHGYTF. CDR3 in DNA: TGTGCCAGTAGTAGAAGGACAGTTTTTCATGGCTACACCTTC.

The rearrangement uses TRBV18 and TRBJ2-2; D possibly corresponds to TRBD1 (5 bases). In germline, CDR1 is KGHSH, CDR2 LQKENI. The CDR3 covers 13 residues. With 3 bases removed from V and 9 bases from J, the gap between germline ends came to 11 bases. CDR3 in amino acids: CASSPGQGRELFF. CDR3 sequence (DNA): TGTGCCAGCTCACCCGGACAAGGCCGGGAGCTGTTTTTT.